Listed below are T cell receptor beta chains from one sample, sequenced in a study of cytomegalovirus exposure and HLA in healthy donors. Profiled with immunoSEQ multiplex PCR; TCRdb holds only in-frame clones, not every one. The data hold 75,000 to 100,000 clones, with over 70% observed a single time. Specimen: PBMCs. The receptors were sampled from a man aged 55 to 70 in good health and CMV-seronegative. Each CDR3 is given with its conserved first and last residue. Each record gives: V gene, J gene, clone size, D gene, CDR3 protein, CDR3 DNA. D genes are given only for firm matches. Rows give clone size only sometimes, using once, few, many, or a class for an expanded clone.

TRBV27	TRBJ2-3	once	NA	CASSPWTSTDTQYF	TGTGCCAGCAGTCCTTGGACTAGCACAGATACGCAGTATTTT
TRBV10-1	TRBJ2-2	NA	NA	CASSERGGTGELFF	TGCGCCAGCAGTGAGAGGGGCGGCACCGGGGAGCTGTTTTTT
TRBV6-5	TRBJ1-1	few	TRBD1	CASSYSTSLGQGGVF	TGTGCCAGCAGTTACTCGACGAGTTTGGGACAGGGAGGAGTCTTT
TRBV7-9	TRBJ1-2	few	NA	CASSSGATGKNYGYTF	TGTGCCAGCAGCTCTGGGGCCACAGGGAAGAACTATGGCTACACCTTC
TRBV7-2	TRBJ1-6	NA	NA	CASSSRESGGGSPLHF	TGTGCCAGCAGCTCCCGGGAGTCCGGTGGGGGATCACCCCTCCACTTT
TRBV5-1	TRBJ2-1	NA	TRBD2	CASSLGGSSYNEQFF	TGCGCCAGCAGCTTGGGCGGGAGTTCCTACAATGAGCAGTTCTTC
TRBV6-1	TRBJ2-7	NA	TRBD1	CADLKDRSGAEQYF	TGTGCCGATCTGAAGGACAGGTCTGGTGCCGAGCAGTACTTC
TRBV13	TRBJ2-3	NA	TRBD2	CASSAKSLAGDTDTQYF	TGTGCCAGCAGCGCGAAATCACTAGCGGGGGACACAGATACGCAGTATTTT
TRBV19	TRBJ1-3	NA	NA	CASSPGIISGNTIYF	TGTGCCAGTAGCCCCGGGATTATCTCTGGAAACACCATATATTTT
TRBV6-5	TRBJ1-5	NA	NA	CASRMAGLSNQPQHF	TGTGCCAGCAGGATGGCAGGGCTAAGCAATCAGCCCCAGCATTTT
TRBV5-1	TRBJ1-4	NA	TRBD1	CASSLEQGTNEKLFF	TGCGCCAGCAGCTTAGAACAGGGGACTAATGAAAAACTGTTTTTT
TRBV5-5	TRBJ1-4	NA	NA	CASSLFAATNEKLFF	TGTGCCAGCAGCTTGTTCGCAGCAACTAATGAAAAACTGTTTTTT
TRBV7-2	TRBJ2-7	NA	NA	CASSTSGYEQYF	TGTGCCAGCAGCACCTCAGGCTACGAGCAGTACTTC
TRBV4-1	TRBJ1-1	few	NA	CASSRSLTRGLNTEAFF	TGCGCCAGCAGCCGGTCTCTAACGCGGGGCTTAAACACTGAAGCTTTCTTT
TRBV5-1	TRBJ1-1	NA	TRBD1	CASSTGQGTTEAFF	TGCGCCAGCAGCACCGGACAGGGGACCACTGAAGCTTTCTTT
TRBV6-4	TRBJ2-1	few	TRBD2	CASSKASGYSEQFF	TGTGCCAGCAGTAAGGCTAGCGGTTACAGTGAGCAGTTCTTC
TRBV6-6	TRBJ1-1	once	NA	CASSYGEAFF	TGTGCCAGCAGTTACGGGGAGGCTTTCTTT
TRBV30	TRBJ2-7	NA	TRBD1	CAWRVGQAPYEQYF	TGTGCCTGGAGGGTGGGACAGGCTCCCTACGAGCAGTACTTC
TRBV7-8	TRBJ2-3	once	TRBD1	CASSKGTVTDTQYF	TGTGCCAGCAGCAAGGGGACAGTCACAGATACGCAGTATTTT
TRBV5-8	TRBJ2-7	few	TRBD1	CASTSDRLRYEQYF	TGTGCCAGCACTTCGGACAGGTTGCGCTACGAGCAGTACTTC
TRBV5-1	TRBJ2-7	NA	NA	CASSFGALYEQYF	TGCGCCAGCAGCTTCGGAGCTCTCTACGAGCAGTACTTC
TRBV28	TRBJ2-2	few	NA	CASKTDRQSLRTGELFF	TGTGCCAGCAAGACCGACCGACAAAGCCTTCGGACCGGGGAGCTGTTTTTT
TRBV5-1	TRBJ1-4	NA	TRBD1	CASGSDRTGGGEKLFF	TGCGCCAGCGGCTCTGACCGGACAGGGGGAGGTGAAAAACTGTTTTTT
TRBV9	TRBJ2-3	NA	TRBD2	CASSGKRGGSNTDTQYF	TGTGCCAGCAGCGGAAAGCGGGGGGGCTCTAACACAGATACGCAGTATTTT
TRBV6-6	TRBJ2-1	NA	NA	CASSSRVNEQFF	TGTGCCAGCAGCTCCCGAGTAAATGAGCAGTTCTTC
TRBV5-4	TRBJ2-2	NA	NA	CASSRDNHNTGELFF	TGTGCCAGCAGCCGGGACAACCATAACACCGGGGAGCTGTTTTTT
TRBV5-1	TRBJ1-1	NA	NA	CASSLDRPRETEAFF	TGCGCCAGCAGCTTGGACCGACCCCGGGAAACTGAAGCTTTCTTT
TRBV4-1	TRBJ2-2	NA	TRBD2	CASSQDSSSGALTGELFF	TGCGCCAGCAGCCAAGATTCCTCTAGCGGGGCCTTAACCGGGGAGCTGTTTTTT
TRBV7-9	TRBJ2-3	NA	NA	CSSSPSKGVGGGPDTQYF	TGTTCCAGCAGCCCTTCCAAGGGAGTGGGAGGTGGCCCAGATACGCAGTATTTT
TRBV6-1	TRBJ2-7	once	TRBD2	CASTTASGGGYEQYF	TGTGCCAGCACTACGGCCAGCGGGGGGGGCTACGAGCAGTACTTC
TRBV2	TRBJ2-7	few	NA	CASSDSGYEQYF	TGTGCCAGCAGTGATTCGGGCTACGAGCAGTACTTC
TRBV18	TRBJ2-2	NA	NA	CASSPGQNTGELFF	TGTGCCAGCTCACCGGGACAGAACACCGGGGAGCTGTTTTTT
TRBV7-2	TRBJ1-5	NA	NA	CASSLYRNQPQHF	TGTGCCAGCAGCTTATATCGCAATCAGCCCCAGCATTTT
TRBV5-4	TRBJ2-5	few	NA	CASSPYSGGETQYF	TGTGCCAGCAGCCCGTACTCAGGAGGGGAGACCCAGTACTTC
TRBV7-6	TRBJ2-1	NA	TRBD2	CASSLLTSGRAFSYNEQFF	TGTGCCAGCAGCTTATTGACTAGCGGGAGGGCCTTCTCCTACAATGAGCAGTTCTTC
TRBV29-1	TRBJ1-5	NA	TRBD1	CSVGDRVNQPQHF	TGCAGCGTTGGTGACAGGGTCAATCAGCCCCAGCATTTT
TRBV7-6	TRBJ2-5	few	NA	CASSLVQIQETQYF	TGTGCCAGCAGCTTAGTACAGATCCAAGAGACCCAGTACTTC
TRBV7-8	TRBJ2-7	NA	TRBD2	CASSPGGGGTYEQYF	TGTGCCAGCAGCCCCGGGGGCGGGGGGACCTACGAGCAGTACTTC
TRBV29-1	TRBJ1-2	NA	NA	CSAVEDGYTF	TGCAGCGCAGTTGAGGATGGCTACACCTTC
TRBV6-6	TRBJ2-5	NA	TRBD2	CASSYRGVAQYF	TGTGCCAGCAGTTACCGGGGGGTGGCCCAGTACTTC
TRBV6-1	TRBJ2-7	NA	TRBD1	CASRETGPSLREQYF	TGTGCCAGCAGGGAGACAGGGCCCTCTCTACGCGAGCAGTACTTC
TRBV5-4	TRBJ2-7	NA	NA	CASNGDRSYEQYF	TGTGCCAGCAATGGAGACAGATCCTACGAGCAGTACTTC
TRBV7-9	TRBJ2-5	NA	NA	CASSSGLQETQYF	TGTGCCAGCAGCTCGGGACTTCAAGAGACCCAGTACTTC
TRBV25-1	TRBJ2-5	few	NA	CASSGETQYF	TGTGCCAGCAGCGGGGAGACCCAGTACTTC
TRBV5-4	TRBJ2-1	few	NA	CASSLGTGDEQFF	TGTGCCAGCAGCTTGGGGACGGGGGATGAGCAGTTCTTC
TRBV6-1	TRBJ2-1	NA	TRBD2	CASSAERESEQFF	TGTGCCAGCAGTGCCGAGCGGGAATCTGAGCAGTTCTTC
TRBV7-2	TRBJ2-1	NA	TRBD2	CASSLVSGSYNEQFF	TGTGCCAGCAGCTTAGTTAGCGGGAGTTACAATGAGCAGTTCTTC